The entry that follows covers one TCR beta chain sequence. Its cognate antigen is unknown. The data belong to a study of T cell responses to AZD1222 COVID-19 vaccine. Overall study findings and caveats: Spike was spanned by vaccine-associated CD4 TCRs, which were dominant at 160-218 and 743-854. Within unmutated variant regions lay the reported targets of nearly half of spike-specific TCRs.

V shed 0 bases and J shed 8 bases, with 24 bases lying between them. Germline CDR1 SGDLS, CDR2 YYNGEE. This CDR3 contains 18 residues. TCRdb's table, derived via immunoSEQ multiplex PCR, lists solely in-frame clones and lacks some. Here the sample table reports about 140,000 clones. This chain links TRBV9 with TRBJ2-1; the D call may be TRBD1 or TRBD2 (5 bases each). Specimen: peripheral blood. The origin of this receptor is an adult in good health. Here the CDR3 reads CASSVDGRVKGLGDEQFF. The CDR3 DNA reads TGTGCCAGCAGCGTAGATGGCAGGGTGAAAGGGTTGGGAGATGAGCAGTTCTTC.